The 19 T cell receptor beta chains presented below share a single source sample, sequenced in a study of cytomegalovirus exposure and HLA in healthy donors. With 60 Vbeta and 13 Jbeta primers, the PCR was carried out. Assay: immunoSEQ multiplex PCR; the TCRdb copy retains only in-frame clones and omits some. This table has some 150,000 clones, approximately 80% appearing once. The specimen sequenced was PBMCs. These TCRs come from a man aged 45-65 years in good health and CMV-seropositive.

The chain links TRBV11-2 to TRBJ2-2, with D possibly matching TRBD2 (6 bases). CDR3 size: 18 residues. V lost 7 bases and J 0 bases, leaving 21 bases between the germline ends. CDR1 and CDR2 from the germline V gene are SGHAT and FQNNGV. The CDR3 DNA follows: TGTGCCAGCATCGACCTACCCCCGGGACTCGCGAACACCGGGGAGCTGTTTTTT. It yields the protein CASIDLPPGLANTGELFF. Drawing the rest from reference TRBV11-2 and TRBJ2-2, the complete variable domain is EAGVAQSPRYKIIEKRQSVAFWCNPISGHATLYWYQQILGQGPKLLIQFQNNGVVDDSQLPKDRFSAERLKGVDSTLKIQPAKLEDSAVYLCASIDLPPGLANTGELFFGEGSRLTVL.

This clone was seen a single time. This rearrangement joins TRBV5-1 to TRBJ1-3; D is ambiguous. The V gene lost 2 bases and the J gene lost 0 bases, with 18 bases spanning the gap. The CDR3 spans 18 residues. CDR1 is SGHRS and CDR2 is YFSETQ in the germline V gene. The CDR3 DNA reads as TGCGCCAGCAGCTTTACATCCCCGGATGGGCGCTCTGGAAACACCATATATTTT. It specifies CASSFTSPDGRSGNTIYF.

The gene calls are TRBV4-2 and TRBJ1-1; 7 nucleotides align to TRBD1. J was trimmed by 1 base and V by 4 bases; bases with no gene match: 9. The germline CDR1 and CDR2 sequences are LGHNA and YNFKEQ. This CDR3 is built from 16 residues. CDR3 region: CASSPGTDKRNTEAFF. The CDR3 DNA reads TGTGCCAGCAGCCCCGGGACAGACAAAAGGAACACTGAAGCTTTCTTT.

This clone was recorded only once. The chain links TRBV11-2 to TRBJ2-6; 7 positions agree with TRBD1. This CDR3 is 18 amino acids long. The germline gives CDR1 SGHAT, CDR2 FQNNGV. J was trimmed by 0 bases and V by 5 bases; bases with no gene match: 10. The DNA for the CDR3 is TGTGCCAGCAGCCACTGGGGACAGCTTTACTCTGGGGCCAACGTCCTGACTTTC. Amino acid sequence: CASSHWGQLYSGANVLTF.

V and J are TRBV28 and TRBJ2-5; D uncertain. V was shortened by 2 bases and J by 1 base, with 14 bases between the two germline ends. The CDR3 consists of 16 residues. Germline CDR1 reads MDHEN; CDR2 reads SYDVKM. CDR3 in amino acids: CASSLMAEPTQETQYF. The CDR3 DNA is TGTGCCAGCAGTTTAATGGCGGAGCCTACCCAAGAGACCCAGTACTTC.

The gene calls are TRBV5-6 and TRBJ2-7, with 8 bases aligning to TRBD1. V was clipped by 4 bases and J by 1 base; unmatched bases: 4. Per the germline V gene, CDR1 is SGHDT and CDR2 is YYEEEE. This CDR3 spans 14 amino acids. The chain's CDR3 is CASSPGGSSYEQYF. The CDR3 region has the DNA TGTGCCAGCAGCCCAGGGGGCAGTTCCTACGAGCAGTACTTC. The variable domain in full, with the rest retrieved from reference TRBV5-6 and TRBJ2-7, is DAGVTQSPTHLIKTRGQQVTLRCSPKSGHDTVSWYQQALGQGPQFIFQYYEEEERQRGNFPDRFSGHQFPNYSSELNVNALLLGDSALYLCASSPGGSSYEQYFGPGTRLTVT.

The chain recombines TRBV4-1 with TRBJ2-7; 7 nucleotides align to TRBD2. The CDR3 extends over 15 amino acids. V shed 0 bases and J 4 bases; nucleotides not matched to a gene: 6. Germline assignment: CDR1 MGHRA and CDR2 YSYEKL. CDR3 DNA: TGCGCCAGCAGCCAAGATCGGGACTACCAATACGAGCAGTACTTC. Translation gives CASSQDRDYQYEQYF.

The rearrangement uses TRBV6-5 and TRBJ2-7; TRBD1 agrees at 7 bases. J gave up 0 bases and V 6 bases, and 8 bases lay outside the gene matches. The CDR3 runs to 15 residues. CDR1 MNHEY and CDR2 SVGAGI come from the germline V gene. The CDR3 bases are TGTGCCAGCAGGAACCGAGAGGGGGCCTCCTACGAGCAGTACTTC. Amino acids: CASRNREGASYEQYF.

The gene calls are TRBV29-1 and TRBJ2-3; 13 bases fit TRBD2. With V trimmed by 4 bases and J by 5 bases, 9 bases remained unmatched. The CDR3 has 16 residues. Germline CDR1 SQVTM, CDR2 ANQGSEA. The CDR3 spells CSVGTSGGAGGDTQYF. CDR3 nucleotide sequence: TGCAGCGTTGGAACTAGCGGGGGGGCCGGGGGAGATACGCAGTATTTT.

The chain couples TRBV5-4 to TRBJ2-5; TRBD2 might be the D (6 bases). The length of the CDR3 is 15 residues. The germline V gene encodes CDR1 SGHNT and CDR2 YYREEE (reference sequence). V shed 0 bases and J shed 4 bases, with 13 bases lying between them. The CDR3 DNA reads as TGTGCCAGCAGCTTGGGGGGGGTTCTAGGAGAGACCCAGTACTTC. As protein: CASSLGGVLGETQYF.

J is TRBJ2-3 and V is TRBV19; 8 bases map to TRBD2. Germline CDR1 is LNHDA and CDR2 is SQIVND (reference sequence). V was pared by 4 bases and J by 6 bases, with 6 bases of the junction left unmatched. The CDR3 has 14 residues. The CDR3 DNA reads as TGTGCCAGTAGTACCGGGACTAGTTCCGATACGCAGTATTTT. It is translated as CASSTGTSSDTQYF.

This chain uses TRBV7-2 with TRBJ2-5, with D maybe TRBD2 (7 bases). The length of the CDR3 is 16 residues. Germline CDR1 reads SGHTA; CDR2 reads FQGNSA. V was pared by 4 bases and J by 2 bases, with 17 bases between. The CDR3 here is CASSYRGGGGQETQYF. In nucleotides, the CDR3 is TGTGCCAGCAGCTATAGGGGGGGTGGGGGGCAAGAGACCCAGTACTTC.

This chain links TRBV10-3 with TRBJ1-2, with D perhaps matching TRBD1 (6 bases). The CDR3 has 13 amino acids. V was pared by 7 bases and J by 6 bases, with 15 bases between. CDR1 is ENHRY and CDR2 is SYGVKD in the germline V gene. The CDR3 loop is CAITNRDRNGYTF. For the CDR3, the DNA is TGTGCCATCACAAACAGGGATAGGAATGGCTACACCTTC.

The chain is built from TRBV28 and TRBJ1-2; 10 bases map to TRBD1. The CDR3 covers 14 residues. Germline V gives CDR1 MDHEN, CDR2 SYDVKM. J gave up 8 bases and V 6 bases, and 9 bases lay outside the gene matches. CDR3 nucleotides: TGTGCCAGCAGAGTCTGGGACAGGGGATCGGGCTACACCTTC. Translated: CASRVWDRGSGYTF.

V is TRBV5-1 and J is TRBJ1-6; D gene ambiguous. This CDR3 has 14 residues. Between the trimmed V and J ends, which lost 0 bases and 12 bases, there was a span of 13 bases. Per the germline V gene, CDR1 is SGHRS and CDR2 is YFSETQ. CDR3 protein: CASSLDGARRPLHF. The CDR3 DNA is TGCGCCAGCAGCTTGGACGGCGCCCGGAGACCCCTCCACTTT.

This clone was counted a few times. The chain employs TRBV4-3 and TRBJ1-1; 7 nucleotides match TRBD1. Germline CDR1 reads LGHNA; CDR2 reads YSLEER. V gave up 0 bases and J gave up 10 bases; unmatched junction bases: 14. The length of the CDR3 is 16 residues. CDR3 nucleotides: TGCGCCAGCAGCCAAGATATCGGAGCAGGGGGAAGGGGAGCTTTCTTT. Residues: CASSQDIGAGGRGAFF.

The chain uses TRBV7-2 and TRBJ1-1; possible D gene TRBD1, 5 bases. V lost 3 bases and J lost 3, with 14 bases in between. Per germline, CDR1 SGHTA and CDR2 FQGNSA. CDR3 length equals 15 residues. The CDR3 loop is CASSFGSTGDTEAFF. In nucleotides, the CDR3 is TGTGCCAGCAGCTTTGGGAGCACGGGGGACACTGAAGCTTTCTTT.

The genes are TRBV7-3 and TRBJ2-3; TRBD2 matches 8 bases. The V gene's germline CDR1 is SGHTA and CDR2 FQGTGA. The CDR3 extends over 17 amino acids. The J segment lost 2 bases and the V segment lost 1 base, leaving 8 bases of the junction unmatched. Here the CDR3 DNA reads TGTGCCAGCAGCTTAAACGCGCGGGGGGCCGCCACAGATACGCAGTATTTT. Its protein product is CASSLNARGAATDTQYF. Full variable domain (remainder filled in from reference TRBV7-3 and TRBJ2-3): GAGVSQTPSNKVTEKGKYVELRCDPISGHTALYWYRQSLGQGPEFLIYFQGTGAADDSGLPNDRFFAVRPEGSVSTLKIQRTERGDSAVYLCASSLNARGAATDTQYFGPGTRLTVL.

This chain joins TRBV9 and TRBJ2-3, with TRBD2 identical over 10 bases. Losses at the gene ends were 3 bases for V and 12 bases for J; bases not matched to a gene: 7. The CDR3 has 13 residues. Germline V gene data show CDR1 as SGDLS and CDR2 as YYNGEE. DNA for the CDR3: TGTGCCAGCAGCGGAGCGGGACTAGCGCTACAGTATTTT. The encoded protein is CASSGAGLALQYF.